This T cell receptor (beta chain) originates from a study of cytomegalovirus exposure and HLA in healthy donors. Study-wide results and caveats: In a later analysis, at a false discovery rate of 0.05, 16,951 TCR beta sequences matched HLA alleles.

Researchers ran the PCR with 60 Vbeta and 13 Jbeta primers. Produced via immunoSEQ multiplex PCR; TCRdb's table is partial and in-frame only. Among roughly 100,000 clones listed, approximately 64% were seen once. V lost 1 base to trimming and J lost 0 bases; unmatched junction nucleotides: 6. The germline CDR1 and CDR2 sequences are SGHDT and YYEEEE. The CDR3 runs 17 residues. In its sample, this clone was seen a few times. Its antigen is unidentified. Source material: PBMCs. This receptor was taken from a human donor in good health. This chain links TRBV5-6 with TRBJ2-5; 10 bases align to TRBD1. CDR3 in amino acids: CASSLSLDRGNQETQYF. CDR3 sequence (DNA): TGTGCCAGCAGCTTGAGTTTGGACAGGGGGAACCAAGAGACCCAGTACTTC.